This T cell receptor beta chain is drawn from a study of beta chain features in type 1 diabetes. The germline V gene has CDR1 WSHSY and CDR2 SAAADI. Trimming removed 6 bases at V and 0 bases at J, with 6 bases between. The CDR3 length is 13 residues. cDNA synthesis used the whole RNA isolate, giving expressed TCRB sequences. The data were produced by immunoSEQ multiplex PCR, yet TCRdb's version contains in-frame clones alone and is incomplete. The sample includes around 240,000 clones, 55% to 70% seen only once; the top ten take about 0.05%. About this clone itself: Its antigen is still unknown.

Findings and limits, study-wide: It was not settled here whether HLA type affects TCRB rearrangement. VDJ junctions in type 1 diabetes patients carried more deletions and fewer insertions.

The sample comprised naive CD4+ T cells from blood. The V gene is TRBV10-2, the J gene TRBJ1-5; D is uncertain. This TCR was sampled from a man aged 25 to 40 in good health. The CDR3 sequence: CASSGNSNQPQHF. The CDR3 DNA reads as TGCGCCAGCAGCGGTAATAGCAATCAGCCCCAGCATTTT.